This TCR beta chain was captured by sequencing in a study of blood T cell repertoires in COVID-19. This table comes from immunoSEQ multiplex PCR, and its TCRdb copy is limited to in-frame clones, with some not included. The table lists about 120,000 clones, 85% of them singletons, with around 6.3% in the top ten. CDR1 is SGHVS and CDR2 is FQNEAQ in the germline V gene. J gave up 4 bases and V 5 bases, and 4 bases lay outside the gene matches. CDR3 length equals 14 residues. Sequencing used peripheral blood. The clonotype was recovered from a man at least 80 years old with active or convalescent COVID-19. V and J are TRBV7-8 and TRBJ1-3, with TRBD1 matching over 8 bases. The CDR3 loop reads CASSPGTGGNTIYF. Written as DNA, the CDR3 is TGTGCCAGCAGCCCGGGGACAGGAGGAAACACCATATATTTT.